Listed below are T cell receptor beta chains from one sample, sequenced in a study of cytomegalovirus exposure and HLA in healthy donors. Clones were read by immunoSEQ multiplex PCR, and TCRdb kept only the in-frame ones, dropping some. The data show roughly 190,000 clones, around four fifths seen once. The material sequenced was PBMCs. The receptors stem from a woman aged 40-49 years in good health and CMV-seronegative. CDR3s include the opening cysteine and the closing phenylalanine or tryptophan. The order of the fields is V gene, clone size, D gene, J gene, CDR3 protein, CDR3 DNA. A D gene is named only where the DNA matches it firmly. Clone size, where shown, is once, few, many, or a class for clones that have expanded.

V gene: TRBV6-4; clone size: -; D gene: -; J gene: TRBJ1-2; CDR3 protein: CASSDGGARASGYTF; CDR3 DNA: TGTGCCAGCAGTGACGGGGGGGCCAGGGCCTCCGGCTACACCTTC
V gene: TRBV7-2; clone size: -; D gene: -; J gene: TRBJ2-7; CDR3 protein: CASSLEMAARGEQYF; CDR3 DNA: TGTGCCAGCAGCTTAGAAATGGCGGCCAGGGGAGAGCAGTACTTC
V gene: TRBV5-4; clone size: -; D gene: -; J gene: TRBJ1-1; CDR3 protein: CASSLRTPNTEAFF; CDR3 DNA: TGTGCCAGCAGCTTAAGGACACCGAACACTGAAGCTTTCTTT
V gene: TRBV7-7; clone size: -; D gene: TRBD2; J gene: TRBJ2-5; CDR3 protein: CASSLVSGRFYQETQYF; CDR3 DNA: TGTGCTAGCAGCTTAGTTAGCGGGAGGTTCTACCAAGAGACCCAGTACTTC
V gene: TRBV7-8; clone size: -; D gene: -; J gene: TRBJ1-2; CDR3 protein: CASSLDRDYGYTF; CDR3 DNA: TGTGCCAGCAGCTTAGACAGGGACTATGGCTACACCTTC
V gene: TRBV5-6; clone size: -; D gene: -; J gene: TRBJ1-3; CDR3 protein: CASSFTRESGNTIYF; CDR3 DNA: TGTGCCAGCAGCTTCACGAGGGAATCTGGAAACACCATATATTTT
V gene: TRBV5-1; clone size: -; D gene: TRBD1; J gene: TRBJ1-6; CDR3 protein: CASSLAGTGNSPLHF; CDR3 DNA: TGCGCCAGCAGCTTGGCCGGGACAGGGAATTCACCCCTCCACTTT
V gene: TRBV15; clone size: -; D gene: -; J gene: TRBJ1-1; CDR3 protein: CATSLDRLNTEAFF; CDR3 DNA: TGTGCCACCAGCCTTGACAGATTGAACACTGAAGCTTTCTTT
V gene: TRBV4-1; clone size: -; D gene: -; J gene: TRBJ1-5; CDR3 protein: CASSQVLLAGADQPQHF; CDR3 DNA: TGCGCCAGCAGCCAAGTACTCCTTGCGGGGGCCGATCAGCCCCAGCATTTT
V gene: TRBV11-3; clone size: few; D gene: -; J gene: TRBJ1-1; CDR3 protein: CASSLDYSALGNTEAFF; CDR3 DNA: TGTGCCAGCAGCTTAGATTATAGCGCCCTTGGGAACACTGAAGCTTTCTTT
V gene: TRBV15; clone size: -; D gene: -; J gene: TRBJ1-2; CDR3 protein: CATSDPTAVNYGYTF; CDR3 DNA: TGTGCCACCAGCGACCCGACAGCCGTTAACTATGGCTACACCTTC
V gene: TRBV29-1; clone size: -; D gene: TRBD1; J gene: TRBJ1-2; CDR3 protein: CSVGEGGVGVGYTF; CDR3 DNA: TGCAGCGTGGGGGAAGGGGGCGTCGGCGTTGGCTACACCTTC
V gene: TRBV7-3; clone size: -; D gene: TRBD2; J gene: TRBJ2-3; CDR3 protein: CASSKEIPGLGSTDTQYF; CDR3 DNA: TGTGCCAGCAGTAAAGAAATACCGGGACTAGGAAGCACAGATACGCAGTATTTT
V gene: TRBV27; clone size: -; D gene: -; J gene: TRBJ1-4; CDR3 protein: CASSRDRLGEKLFF; CDR3 DNA: TGTGCCAGCAGCCGCGACAGGCTGGGTGAAAAACTGTTTTTT
V gene: TRBV15; clone size: -; D gene: TRBD2; J gene: TRBJ2-3; CDR3 protein: CATLDYSGGTDTQYF; CDR3 DNA: TGTGCCACCTTAGACTATAGCGGGGGCACAGATACGCAGTATTTT
V gene: TRBV6-6; clone size: -; D gene: -; J gene: TRBJ2-6; CDR3 protein: CASSYSAGRNVLTF; CDR3 DNA: TGTGCCAGCAGTTACTCGGCAGGGCGGAACGTCCTGACTTTC
V gene: TRBV19; clone size: -; D gene: TRBD1; J gene: TRBJ1-1; CDR3 protein: CASSIAGTAREAFF; CDR3 DNA: TGTGCCAGTAGTATCGCCGGGACAGCGAGAGAGGCTTTCTTT
V gene: TRBV5-1; clone size: once; D gene: TRBD2; J gene: TRBJ2-1; CDR3 protein: CASSLSSGGNEQFF; CDR3 DNA: TGCGCCAGCAGCTTATCTAGCGGGGGGAATGAGCAGTTCTTC
V gene: TRBV30; clone size: -; D gene: TRBD2; J gene: TRBJ2-3; CDR3 protein: CAWSAGLAGTGTDTQYF; CDR3 DNA: TGTGCCTGGAGTGCGGGACTAGCGGGGACGGGCACAGATACGCAGTATTTT
V gene: TRBV6-1; clone size: -; D gene: -; J gene: TRBJ2-5; CDR3 protein: CASSNNRGYQETQYF; CDR3 DNA: TGTGCCAGCTCCAACAATAGGGGATATCAAGAGACCCAGTACTTC
V gene: TRBV7-9; clone size: once; D gene: TRBD1; J gene: TRBJ1-2; CDR3 protein: CASSFGQGNYYGYTF; CDR3 DNA: TGTGCCAGCAGCTTCGGACAGGGGAACTACTATGGCTACACCTTC
V gene: TRBV27; clone size: -; D gene: TRBD2; J gene: TRBJ2-1; CDR3 protein: CASSTLAGEYNEQFF; CDR3 DNA: TGTGCCAGCAGTACCCTAGCGGGAGAGTACAATGAGCAGTTCTTC
V gene: TRBV9; clone size: -; D gene: TRBD2; J gene: TRBJ2-5; CDR3 protein: CASSSRLAGGETQYF; CDR3 DNA: TGTGCCAGCAGCTCCCGACTAGCGGGAGGGGAGACCCAGTACTTC
V gene: TRBV7-8; clone size: -; D gene: -; J gene: TRBJ2-7; CDR3 protein: CASSLARGSLYEQYF; CDR3 DNA: TGTGCCAGCAGCTTAGCGCGGGGCTCCCTTTACGAGCAGTACTTC
V gene: TRBV10-3; clone size: few; D gene: TRBD1; J gene: TRBJ1-1; CDR3 protein: CAISGTGGYMNTEAFF; CDR3 DNA: TGTGCCATCAGTGGGACAGGGGGATACATGAACACTGAAGCTTTCTTT
V gene: TRBV5-4; clone size: -; D gene: TRBD2; J gene: TRBJ2-1; CDR3 protein: CASSSTSSNEQFF; CDR3 DNA: TGTGCCAGCAGCTCGACTAGCAGCAATGAGCAGTTCTTC
V gene: TRBV7-2; clone size: -; D gene: -; J gene: TRBJ2-2; CDR3 protein: CASSAGAGSAGELFF; CDR3 DNA: TGTGCCAGCAGCGCGGGGGCGGGGTCCGCCGGGGAGCTGTTTTTT
V gene: TRBV11-2; clone size: -; D gene: -; J gene: TRBJ2-5; CDR3 protein: CASSFPDWQETQYF; CDR3 DNA: TGTGCCAGCAGCTTCCCCGACTGGCAAGAGACCCAGTACTTC
V gene: TRBV7-9; clone size: once; D gene: -; J gene: TRBJ2-1; CDR3 protein: CASGGSFDNEQFF; CDR3 DNA: TGTGCCAGCGGGGGGTCGTTCGACAATGAGCAGTTCTTC
V gene: TRBV19; clone size: -; D gene: -; J gene: TRBJ2-7; CDR3 protein: CASSTLSPPYEQYF; CDR3 DNA: TGTGCCAGTAGTACACTCTCGCCCCCCTACGAGCAGTACTTC
V gene: TRBV7-7; clone size: -; D gene: TRBD1; J gene: TRBJ2-3; CDR3 protein: CASSRDRGGDTQYF; CDR3 DNA: TGTGCTAGCAGCCGGGACAGGGGAGGGGATACGCAGTATTTT
V gene: TRBV6-1; clone size: -; D gene: -; J gene: TRBJ2-5; CDR3 protein: CASSEQGLRETQYF; CDR3 DNA: TGTGCCAGCAGTGAACAAGGACTAAGAGAGACCCAGTACTTC
V gene: TRBV5-1; clone size: few; D gene: -; J gene: TRBJ2-1; CDR3 protein: CASSQGANEQFF; CDR3 DNA: TGCGCCAGCAGCCAAGGGGCGAATGAGCAGTTCTTC
V gene: TRBV30; clone size: -; D gene: TRBD2; J gene: TRBJ2-3; CDR3 protein: CAWSVGLAGGDTQYF; CDR3 DNA: TGTGCCTGGAGTGTTGGACTAGCGGGAGGAGATACGCAGTATTTT
V gene: TRBV30; clone size: -; D gene: TRBD2; J gene: TRBJ2-2; CDR3 protein: CAWTSGRLGGELFF; CDR3 DNA: TGTGCCTGGACTAGCGGGAGGCTCGGCGGGGAGCTGTTTTTT
V gene: TRBV27; clone size: -; D gene: -; J gene: TRBJ1-2; CDR3 protein: CASRGRTSRTDGYTF; CDR3 DNA: TGTGCCAGCAGGGGAAGGACATCCCGGACGGATGGCTACACCTTC
V gene: TRBV7-6; clone size: -; D gene: -; J gene: TRBJ2-1; CDR3 protein: CASSGYASSYNEQFF; CDR3 DNA: TGTGCCAGCAGCGGTTACGCGAGCTCCTACAATGAGCAGTTCTTC
V gene: TRBV11-3; clone size: once; D gene: TRBD1; J gene: TRBJ1-1; CDR3 protein: CASSSGQTLNTEAFF; CDR3 DNA: TGTGCCAGCAGCTCGGGACAGACCTTGAACACTGAAGCTTTCTTT
V gene: TRBV11-3; clone size: -; D gene: -; J gene: TRBJ2-3; CDR3 protein: CASSLPGFGDTQYF; CDR3 DNA: TGTGCCAGCAGCCTACCCGGGTTTGGGGATACGCAGTATTTT
V gene: TRBV2; clone size: -; D gene: -; J gene: TRBJ2-2; CDR3 protein: CASSPLGLGNTGELFF; CDR3 DNA: TGTGCCAGCAGTCCTCTGGGACTCGGGAACACCGGGGAGCTGTTTTTT
V gene: TRBV28; clone size: -; D gene: -; J gene: TRBJ1-2; CDR3 protein: CASSFDSSYGYTF; CDR3 DNA: TGTGCCAGCAGTTTTGACAGCTCCTATGGCTACACCTTC
V gene: TRBV30; clone size: -; D gene: TRBD1; J gene: TRBJ1-1; CDR3 protein: CAWSVGQGETEAFF; CDR3 DNA: TGTGCCTGGAGTGTAGGACAGGGGGAAACTGAAGCTTTCTTT
V gene: TRBV12-5; clone size: -; D gene: -; J gene: TRBJ1-2; CDR3 protein: CASGTREGTNYGYTF; CDR3 DNA: TGTGCTAGTGGGACCCGGGAGGGGACAAACTATGGCTACACCTTC
V gene: TRBV7-3; clone size: -; D gene: -; J gene: TRBJ2-1; CDR3 protein: CASSLRRVEYNEQFF; CDR3 DNA: TGTGCCAGCAGCTTAAGACGGGTAGAGTACAATGAGCAGTTCTTC
V gene: TRBV29-1; clone size: -; D gene: -; J gene: TRBJ1-2; CDR3 protein: CSVPKRGSYGYTF; CDR3 DNA: TGCAGCGTTCCGAAAAGGGGCAGCTATGGCTACACCTTC
V gene: TRBV9; clone size: -; D gene: -; J gene: TRBJ2-2; CDR3 protein: CASRISGTNTGELFF; CDR3 DNA: TGTGCCAGCAGGATCTCGGGAACGAACACCGGGGAGCTGTTTTTT
V gene: TRBV6-6; clone size: -; D gene: TRBD2; J gene: TRBJ2-5; CDR3 protein: CASSYDGGSGETQYF; CDR3 DNA: TGTGCCAGCAGTTACGACGGCGGGAGCGGAGAGACCCAGTACTTC
V gene: TRBV19; clone size: -; D gene: TRBD1; J gene: TRBJ1-3; CDR3 protein: CASSLTRTGGNTIYF; CDR3 DNA: TGTGCCAGTAGTCTAACCCGGACAGGGGGAAACACCATATATTTT
V gene: TRBV9; clone size: -; D gene: -; J gene: TRBJ1-4; CDR3 protein: CASSKTGGGAGDEKLFF; CDR3 DNA: TGTGCCAGCAGCAAGACGGGGGGGGGCGCTGGAGATGAAAAACTGTTTTTT
V gene: TRBV5-1; clone size: -; D gene: -; J gene: TRBJ1-5; CDR3 protein: CASSLGQEEGQPQHF; CDR3 DNA: TGCGCCAGCAGCTTGGGACAGGAAGAGGGGCAGCCCCAGCATTTT
V gene: TRBV2; clone size: -; D gene: TRBD2; J gene: TRBJ2-1; CDR3 protein: CASREREIILNEQFF; CDR3 DNA: TGTGCCAGCAGGGAGCGGGAGATAATATTGAATGAGCAGTTCTTC
V gene: TRBV30; clone size: -; D gene: -; J gene: TRBJ1-4; CDR3 protein: CAWSRTGANEKLFF; CDR3 DNA: TGTGCCTGGAGTAGAACAGGAGCTAATGAAAAACTGTTTTTT
V gene: TRBV27; clone size: -; D gene: -; J gene: TRBJ1-2; CDR3 protein: CASTRAGRNYGYTF; CDR3 DNA: TGTGCCAGCACTAGGGCAGGGAGGAACTATGGCTACACCTTC
V gene: TRBV6-9; clone size: -; D gene: -; J gene: TRBJ1-2; CDR3 protein: CASSTAQFLFSYGYTF; CDR3 DNA: TGTGCCAGCAGTACCGCCCAGTTTCTGTTCAGCTATGGCTACACCTTC
V gene: TRBV30; clone size: -; D gene: -; J gene: TRBJ2-3; CDR3 protein: CAWSVVSGSTDTQYF; CDR3 DNA: TGTGCCTGGAGTGTTGTCAGCGGGAGCACAGATACGCAGTATTTT
V gene: TRBV14; clone size: -; D gene: TRBD2; J gene: TRBJ2-3; CDR3 protein: CASSQALAGAGDTQYF; CDR3 DNA: TGTGCCAGCAGCCAAGCCCTAGCGGGAGCGGGAGATACGCAGTATTTT
V gene: TRBV19; clone size: few; D gene: TRBD1; J gene: TRBJ1-1; CDR3 protein: CASRDITGGNTEAFF; CDR3 DNA: TGTGCCAGTAGAGATATCACAGGGGGAAACACTGAAGCTTTCTTT
V gene: TRBV10-3; clone size: -; D gene: TRBD2; J gene: TRBJ2-7; CDR3 protein: CAIRGGTSSFEQYF; CDR3 DNA: TGTGCCATCAGGGGGGGGACTAGTAGTTTCGAGCAGTACTTC
V gene: TRBV18; clone size: -; D gene: TRBD1; J gene: TRBJ1-4; CDR3 protein: CASSASSGTANEKLFF; CDR3 DNA: TGTGCCAGCTCGGCCTCCTCCGGGACAGCTAATGAAAAACTGTTTTTT